Presented here are 29 T cell receptor beta chains from one specimen sequenced in a study of graft-versus-host responses after intestinal transplantation. Assay used: immunoSEQ multiplex PCR; TCRdb lists only in-frame clones, some missing. The sample lists some 120,000 clones; about 92% were seen once. For these TCRs, the target antigens are not known. Sample: unstimulated CD8+ T cells sorted from spleen or lymph node cells, taken before transplant. The receptors derive from a human donor who was the organ donor for an intestinal transplant.

The CDR3 DNA is TGTGCCAGCAGCCTTTATGAAGGCCGGGGGGATACGCAGTATTTT. Encoded protein: CASSLYEGRGDTQYF. The chain combines TRBV7-2 with TRBJ2-3, with D perhaps matching TRBD2 (6 bases). Germline assignment: CDR1 SGHTA and CDR2 FQGNSA. This CDR3 is built from 15 residues. Trimming shortened V by 5 bases and J by 6 bases, and 18 bases separated the two germline ends.

This chain connects TRBV19 to TRBJ2-1, with 7 bases lining up with TRBD1. The germline gives CDR1 LNHDA, CDR2 SQIVND (reference sequence). J lost 2 bases, V lost 4 bases, and 8 bases had no gene match. This CDR3 spans 16 amino acids. In DNA, the CDR3 is TGTGCCAGTAGTACCCTTACCGGGACAGCCTACAATGAGCAGTTCTTC. It specifies CASSTLTGTAYNEQFF. Looking up the rest from reference TRBV19 and TRBJ2-1 gives the full variable domain: DGGITQSPKYLFRKEGQNVTLSCEQNLNHDAMYWYRQDPGQGLRLIYYSQIVNDFQKGDIAEGYSVSREKKESFPLTVTSAQKNPTAFYLCASSTLTGTAYNEQFFGPGTRLTVL.

The chain joins TRBV27 to TRBJ2-7; weak D call: TRBD2 (6 bases). Per the germline V gene, CDR1 is MNHEY and CDR2 is SMNVEV (reference sequence). Trimming took 5 bases from V and 2 from J, leaving 19 bases between them. The CDR3 loop spans 16 amino acids. DNA of the CDR3: TGTGCCAGCAGTCCCCTAGGATCGGGCGGGACCTACGAGCAGTACTTC. The encoded protein is CASSPLGSGGTYEQYF.

The chain has TRBV5-1 and TRBJ2-1; perhaps D is TRBD1 or TRBD2 (7 bases each). The CDR3 length is 13 residues. Looked up from germline, CDR1 is SGHRS and CDR2 is YFSETQ. Trimming cost V 1 base and J 15 bases, with 17 bases left between them. CDR3 protein: CASSLSHGEGAFF. DNA of the CDR3: TGCGCCAGCAGCTTGTCCCACGGGGAGGGGGCGTTCTTC.

There are a few counts of this clone. The V call is TRBV5-4, the J call TRBJ1-2; D perhaps matches TRBD1 (5 bases). Trimming pared 8 bases from V and 8 bases from J, leaving 19 bases between. Germline V gene data show CDR1 as SGHNT and CDR2 as YYREEE (reference sequence). The CDR3 runs 13 residues. The CDR3, as DNA: TGTGCCAGTCAATTGGGGGGGGACCGAGGCTACACCTTC. Translation gives CASQLGGDRGYTF.

This chain links TRBV27 with TRBJ2-1; 14 bases are shared with TRBD2. The CDR3 is 24 residues long. The ends lost 0 bases at V and 7 bases at J; junction bases unmatched: 26. Germline-derived CDR1 and CDR2 are MNHEY and SMNVEV (reference sequence). The CDR3 region is CASSLSPVRWWERGTSGSLNEQFF. In DNA form, the CDR3 reads TGTGCCAGCAGTTTATCGCCGGTTAGGTGGTGGGAACGTGGGACTAGCGGGAGTTTAAATGAGCAGTTCTTC.

This chain joins TRBV28 and TRBJ2-1; 8 bases align to TRBD1. Germline trimming cut 6 bases from V and 3 bases from J; bases unmatched to any gene: 19. Germline V CDR1 and CDR2: MDHEN, SYDVKM. The CDR3 has 19 amino acids. The CDR3 nucleotides are TGTGCCAGCAGCTCTCTACTACCCCAGACAGGGGAAGGCTACAATGAGCAGTTCTTC. The encoded protein is CASSSLLPQTGEGYNEQFF. Looking up the rest from reference TRBV28 and TRBJ2-1 gives the full variable domain: DVKVTQSSRYLVKRTGEKVFLECVQDMDHENMFWYRQDPGLGLRLIYFSYDVKMKEKGDIPEGYSVSREKKERFSLILESASTNQTSMYLCASSSLLPQTGEGYNEQFFGPGTRLTVL.

The chain carries TRBV19 and TRBJ2-5; 7 nucleotides line up with TRBD2. The CDR3 length is 12 residues. The V and J ends lost 5 bases and 11 bases, in that order; junction bases with no gene match: 8. The germline V gene encodes CDR1 LNHDA and CDR2 SQIVND (reference sequence). The CDR3 coding sequence is TGTGCCAGTAGTTTCGGGTCGCGGGAGCAGTACTTC. Its protein is CASSFGSREQYF.

The V and J genes are TRBV4-3 and TRBJ2-6; D possibly uses TRBD1 or TRBD2 (6 bases each). Germline values: CDR1 LGHNA, CDR2 YSLEER. The CDR3 has 16 residues. Trimming removed 0 bases from V and 2 bases from J, with 8 bases in between. The DNA for the CDR3 is TGCGCCAGCAGCCAAGATAGGGGGGCTGGGGCCAACGTCCTGACTTTC. As protein: CASSQDRGAGANVLTF.

The chain employs TRBV4-1 and TRBJ2-3, with 8 bases lining up with TRBD2. In germline, CDR1 is MGHRA, CDR2 YSYEKL. The V segment lost 0 bases and the J segment 0 bases; nucleotides outside the gene matches: 5. The CDR3 consists of 17 residues. CDR3 amino acids: CASSQEWPSGSTDTQYF. DNA of the CDR3: TGCGCCAGCAGCCAAGAATGGCCTAGCGGGAGCACAGATACGCAGTATTTT.

V is TRBV7-6 and J is TRBJ2-3; a weak D match, TRBD2 (6 bases). The germline V gene encodes CDR1 SGHVS and CDR2 FNYEAQ. Trimming shortened V by 7 bases and J by 6 bases, and 14 bases separated the two germline ends. The CDR3 length is 13 residues. The CDR3 nucleotides are TGTGCCAGCACACCGGGAGAGGAGGATACGCAGTATTTT. This sequence encodes CASTPGEEDTQYF.

The chain links TRBV9 to TRBJ1-2; a possible D gene is TRBD1 (6 bases). The CDR3 contains 15 residues. Trimming pared 0 bases from V and 4 bases from J, leaving 13 bases between. CDR1 is SGDLS, CDR2 YYNGEE, per germline. DNA of the CDR3: TGTGCCAGCAGCGTAGGGGGGGCGACCACCTATGGCTACACCTTC. It codes for CASSVGGATTYGYTF.

The chain employs TRBV2 and TRBJ2-1; D is unresolved. Germline values: CDR1 SNHLY, CDR2 FYNNEI. The CDR3 extends over 12 amino acids. Trimming took 7 bases from V and 4 from J, leaving 8 bases between them. CDR3 coding DNA: TGTGCCAGCAACCCAGCTTACAATGAGCAGTTCTTC. This codes for CASNPAYNEQFF.

The CDR3: CARSLVSGRRNTQYF. Written as DNA, the CDR3 is TGTGCCAGAAGCTTGGTTAGCGGGCGGAGAAATACGCAGTATTTT. J is TRBJ2-3 and V is TRBV5-3; 7 bases map to TRBD2. TRBV5-3 is given ORF status, its function remaining uncertain. The CDR3 covers 15 residues. Losses at the gene ends were 0 bases for V and 7 bases for J; bases not matched to a gene: 8.

V and J are TRBV12-5 and TRBJ2-7; 7 bases line up with TRBD1. Looked up from germline, CDR1 is LGHNT and CDR2 is FRNRAP. V trimming: 0 bases; J trimming: 3 bases; junction bases outside the gene matches: 14. The CDR3 runs to 18 residues. The CDR3 bases are TGTGCTAGTGGTTTGGTAGGGCGAACCCGGGACAGAGACTACGAGCAGTACTTC. Protein sequence: CASGLVGRTRDRDYEQYF.

The gene calls are TRBV27 and TRBJ2-3; weak D call: TRBD2 (6 bases). Germline CDR1 and CDR2: MNHEY and SMNVEV (reference sequence). The CDR3 runs to 14 residues. Deletions cut 10 bases from V and 3 bases from J, with 17 bases between. In DNA form, the CDR3 reads TGTGCCACAGCGGAGGGATTTAGTACAGATACGCAGTATTTT. Residues: CATAEGFSTDTQYF.

This clone has only one observation. J is TRBJ2-3 and V is TRBV2; D remains ambiguous. The germline CDR1 and CDR2 sequences are SNHLY and FYNNEI. The CDR3 extends over 17 amino acids. Trimming took 9 bases from V and 4 from J, leaving 26 bases between them. CDR3 residues: CASRSLETESRPDTQYF. CDR3 coding DNA: TGTGCCAGTAGGTCCCTCGAGACCGAAAGCCGGCCAGATACGCAGTATTTT.

The chain carries TRBV5-1 and TRBJ2-5; 9 bases match TRBD2. The CDR3 has 14 amino acids. With V trimmed by 4 bases and J by 1 base, 2 bases remained unmatched. Germline assignment: CDR1 SGHRS and CDR2 YFSETQ. This CDR3 reads CASSPAGGQETQYF. The CDR3 DNA sequence: TGCGCCAGCAGCCCAGCGGGAGGCCAAGAGACCCAGTACTTC.

V gene TRBV4-2 combines with J gene TRBJ1-2, with D hard to call. CDR1 is LGHNA and CDR2 is YNFKEQ in the germline V gene. The CDR3 extends over 13 amino acids. The V gene lost 2 bases and the J gene lost 3 bases, with 7 bases spanning the gap. CDR3: CASSQQTHYGYTF. In nucleotides, the CDR3 is TGTGCCAGCAGCCAACAGACACACTATGGCTACACCTTC.

The chain uses TRBV7-9 and TRBJ2-7; TRBD2 agrees at 8 bases. This CDR3 has 14 residues. Germline V gives CDR1 SEHNR, CDR2 FQNEAQ (reference sequence). Trimming at V came to 5 bases and at J to 6 bases, leaving 9 bases not matched to a gene. The CDR3 is CASSPRTSRSEQYF. As DNA, the CDR3 is TGTGCCAGCAGCCCGCGGACTAGCCGTAGCGAGCAGTACTTC. The variable domain in full, completed from reference TRBV7-9 and TRBJ2-7, reads DTGVSQNPRHKITKRGQNVTFRCDPISEHNRLYWYRQTLGQGPEFLTYFQNEAQLEKSRLLSDRFSAERPKGSFSTLEIQRTEQGDSAMYLCASSPRTSRSEQYFGPGTRLTVT.

In DNA form, the CDR3 reads TGTGCCAGCAGTGAATCGACAGGGAGCGGCTACACCTTC. It yields the protein CASSESTGSGYTF. This chain uses TRBV25-1 with TRBJ1-2; 7 bases line up with TRBD1. The CDR3 covers 13 residues. V lost 1 base to trimming and J lost 8 bases; unmatched junction nucleotides: 4. Germline V CDR1 and CDR2: MGHDK, SYGVNS.

The chain employs TRBV11-2 and TRBJ2-3; D gene ambiguous. This CDR3 has 14 amino acids. CDR1 is SGHAT and CDR2 is FQNNGV in the germline V gene. V shed 5 bases and J shed 1 base, with 10 bases lying between them. CDR3: CASSLRRGTDTQYF. The DNA of the CDR3 is TGTGCCAGCAGCCTCCGCCGGGGCACAGATACGCAGTATTTT.

The rearrangement joins TRBV23-1 to TRBJ1-3; D unresolved. TRBV23-1 is marked as an open reading frame, function uncertain. V shed 9 bases and J shed 4 bases, with 7 bases lying between them. The CDR3 covers 11 residues. As DNA, the CDR3 is TGCGCCAGTCGGAGGGGAAACACCATATATTTT. Protein: CASRRGNTIYF.

V and J are TRBV7-9 and TRBJ2-3; 13 bases are a match to TRBD2. Unmatched junction bases numbered 13, after V lost 5 bases and J lost 2 bases. CDR3 length equals 19 residues. Germline-derived CDR1 and CDR2 are SEHNR and FQNEAQ (reference sequence). CDR3 nucleotides: TGTGCCAGCAGCGCCCCGGGACTAGCGGGGAGGGCTATCACAGATACGCAGTATTTT. Translating it yields CASSAPGLAGRAITDTQYF.

The chain couples TRBV19 to TRBJ2-1; 10 nucleotides match TRBD2. Germline CDR1 reads LNHDA; CDR2 reads SQIVND (reference sequence). The CDR3 has 16 residues. V was pared by 2 bases and J by 6 bases, with 7 bases of the junction left unmatched. CDR3 DNA sequence: TGTGCCAGTAGTATAAATCTAGCGGGAGTTTTCAATGAGCAGTTCTTC. This gives the protein CASSINLAGVFNEQFF.

The chain links TRBV30 to TRBJ1-1; weak D call: TRBD1 (5 bases). Germline CDR1 is GTSNPN and CDR2 is SVGIG (reference sequence). The CDR3 covers 15 residues. Between the trimmed V and J ends, which lost 3 bases and 4 bases, there was a span of 18 bases. In DNA, the CDR3 is TGTGCCTGGAGACCCCGAAGGGACGGGGTCACTGAAGCTTTCTTT. Its protein is CAWRPRRDGVTEAFF. The variable domain in full, completed from reference TRBV30 and TRBJ1-1, reads SQTIHQWPATLVQPVGSPLSLECTVEGTSNPNLYWYRQAAGRGLQLLFYSVGIGQISSEVPQNLSASRPQDRQFILSSKKLLLSDSGFYLCAWRPRRDGVTEAFFGQGTRLTVV.

The V call is TRBV7-3, the J call TRBJ1-3; 7 positions match TRBD1. V lost 5 bases and J lost 4; bases outside the gene matches: 5. The CDR3 is 14 amino acids. CDR1 SGHTA and CDR2 FQGTGA come from the germline V gene. The DNA of the CDR3 is TGTGCCAGCAGCCAGACAGGGTTCGGAAACACCATATATTTT. This gives the protein CASSQTGFGNTIYF.

J is TRBJ2-7 and V is TRBV4-1, with 10 bases fitting TRBD2. Trimming took 0 bases from V and 2 from J; bases not matched to a gene: 7. Germline loops: CDR1 MGHRA, CDR2 YSYEKL. This CDR3 region has 17 residues. CDR3 DNA: TGCGCCAGCAGCCAAGAGGATATCCTAGCGGGAGCCTACGAGCAGTACTTC. Translation gives CASSQEDILAGAYEQYF.

This sequence joins TRBV9 and TRBJ2-3, with 9 bases matching TRBD1. The CDR3 covers 14 residues. The V gene's germline CDR1 is SGDLS and CDR2 YYNGEE. Trimming at V came to 3 bases and at J to 5 bases, leaving 4 bases not matched to a gene. The DNA for the CDR3 is TGTGCCAGCAGCGCACAGGGGGCGGGAGATACGCAGTATTTT. This encodes CASSAQGAGDTQYF.